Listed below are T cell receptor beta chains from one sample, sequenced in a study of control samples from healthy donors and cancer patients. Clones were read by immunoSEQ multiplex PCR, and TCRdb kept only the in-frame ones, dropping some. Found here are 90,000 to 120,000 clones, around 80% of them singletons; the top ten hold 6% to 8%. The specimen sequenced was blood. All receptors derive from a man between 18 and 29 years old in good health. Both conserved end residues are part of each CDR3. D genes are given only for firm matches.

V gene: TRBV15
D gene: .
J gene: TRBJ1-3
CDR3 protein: CATSRDRNPRRNTIYF

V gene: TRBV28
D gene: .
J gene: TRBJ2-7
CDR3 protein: CASSLPGTPSSYEQYF

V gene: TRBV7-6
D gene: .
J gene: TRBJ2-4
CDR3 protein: CASSPGGGSAKNIQYF

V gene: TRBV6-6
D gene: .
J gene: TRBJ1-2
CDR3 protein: CASTQERGYGYTF

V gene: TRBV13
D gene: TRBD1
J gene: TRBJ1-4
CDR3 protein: CASSKRTGGGTNEKLFF

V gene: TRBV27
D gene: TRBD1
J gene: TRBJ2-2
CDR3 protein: CASSLYAQGANTGELFF

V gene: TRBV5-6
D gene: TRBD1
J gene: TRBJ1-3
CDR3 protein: CASSAPGQGSSGNTIYF

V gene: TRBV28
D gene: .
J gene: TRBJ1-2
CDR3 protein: CASSTIVTANYGYTF

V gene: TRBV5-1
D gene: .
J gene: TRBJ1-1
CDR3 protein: CASSFGLGTKAFF

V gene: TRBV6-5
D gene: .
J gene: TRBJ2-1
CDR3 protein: CASSYSRRNNEQFF

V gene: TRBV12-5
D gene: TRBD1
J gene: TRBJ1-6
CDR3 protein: CASGRDRVNSPLHF

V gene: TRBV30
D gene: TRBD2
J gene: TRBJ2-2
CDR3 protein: CAWSVARGVNTGELFF

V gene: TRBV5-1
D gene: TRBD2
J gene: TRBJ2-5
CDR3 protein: CASSLVAAGGQETQYF

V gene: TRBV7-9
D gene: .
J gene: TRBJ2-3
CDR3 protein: CASSFFGTDTDTQYF

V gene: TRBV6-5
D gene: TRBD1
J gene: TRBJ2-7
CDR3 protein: CASSRGQGAYEQYF

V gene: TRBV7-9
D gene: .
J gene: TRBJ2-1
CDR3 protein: CASRSGVNEQFF

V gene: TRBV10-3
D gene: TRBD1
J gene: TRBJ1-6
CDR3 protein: CAISDLGQVNSPLHF

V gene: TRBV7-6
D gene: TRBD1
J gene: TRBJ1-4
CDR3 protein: CASSRQGAGEKLFF

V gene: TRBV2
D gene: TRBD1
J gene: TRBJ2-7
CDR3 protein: CASSEIGTGRYYEQYF

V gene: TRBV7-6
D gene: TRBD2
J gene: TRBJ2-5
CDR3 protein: CASSSRTSGGAWETQYF

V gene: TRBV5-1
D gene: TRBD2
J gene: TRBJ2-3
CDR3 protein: CASRSPRGGTDTQYF

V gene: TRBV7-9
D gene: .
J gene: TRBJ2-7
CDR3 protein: CASSPRGSLATYEQYF

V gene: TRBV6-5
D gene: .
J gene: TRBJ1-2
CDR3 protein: CASSYRGGYGYTF

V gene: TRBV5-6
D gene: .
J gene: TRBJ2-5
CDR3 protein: CASSLLGMGRGKETQYF

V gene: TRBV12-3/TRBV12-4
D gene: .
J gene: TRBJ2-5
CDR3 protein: CASSERGEETQYF

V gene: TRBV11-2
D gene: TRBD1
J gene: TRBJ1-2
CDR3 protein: CASSRGQAGGYTF

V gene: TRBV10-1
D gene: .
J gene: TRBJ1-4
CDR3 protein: CASSESGDGEKLFF

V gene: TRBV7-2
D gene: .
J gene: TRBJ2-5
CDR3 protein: CASSAGPSSRGTQYF

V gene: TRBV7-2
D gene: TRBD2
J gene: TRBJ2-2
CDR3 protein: CASRRSLAGPNTGELFF

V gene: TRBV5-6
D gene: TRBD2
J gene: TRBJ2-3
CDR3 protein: CASSLYSAGVTQYF

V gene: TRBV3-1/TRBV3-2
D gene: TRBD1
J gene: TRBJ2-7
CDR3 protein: CASSQGWTGDGYEQYF

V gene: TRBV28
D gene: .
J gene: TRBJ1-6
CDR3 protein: CASRFRRSAPPLHF

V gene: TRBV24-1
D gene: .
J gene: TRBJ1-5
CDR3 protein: CATSDGGHQPQHF

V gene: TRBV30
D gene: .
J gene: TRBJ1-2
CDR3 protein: CAWSARPPTGAYGYTF

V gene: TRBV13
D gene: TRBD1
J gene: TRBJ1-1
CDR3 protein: CASSHQGGQGRTEAFF

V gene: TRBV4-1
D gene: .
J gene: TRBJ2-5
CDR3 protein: CASSHPKVGAGETQYF

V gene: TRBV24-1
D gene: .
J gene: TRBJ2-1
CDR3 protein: CATSDLQTASYNEQFF

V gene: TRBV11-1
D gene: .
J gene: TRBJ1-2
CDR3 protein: CASSFQAGSYGYTF

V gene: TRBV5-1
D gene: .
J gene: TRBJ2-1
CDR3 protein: CASSLGSGLGSLGYNEQFF

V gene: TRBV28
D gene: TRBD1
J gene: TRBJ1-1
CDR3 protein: CASSLDRGNTEAFF

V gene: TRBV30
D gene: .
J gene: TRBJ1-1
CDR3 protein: CAWSVLSSAEAFF

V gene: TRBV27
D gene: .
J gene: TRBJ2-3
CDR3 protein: CASSLSARITSTDTQYF

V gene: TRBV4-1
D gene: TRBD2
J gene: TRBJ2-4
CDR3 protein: CASGPYAGGVNIQYF

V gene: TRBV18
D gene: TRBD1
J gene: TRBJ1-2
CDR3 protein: CASSATGGIGYTF

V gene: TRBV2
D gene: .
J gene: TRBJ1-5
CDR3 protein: CASSSTGQTPQHF

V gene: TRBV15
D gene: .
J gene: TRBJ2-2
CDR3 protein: CATRSHKNTGELFF

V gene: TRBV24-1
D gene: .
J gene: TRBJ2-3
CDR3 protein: CATEAASTDTQYF

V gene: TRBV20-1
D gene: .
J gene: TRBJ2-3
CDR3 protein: CSTSRSDTQYF